This T cell receptor (beta chain) was captured by sequencing in a study of blood T cell repertoires in COVID-19. Study-level information: Samples came from the United States, Italy and Spain, spanning acute and convalescent COVID-19. PBMCs, B-cell-depleted T cells, or T cells provided the cDNA or gDNA that made up the material.

In the original workflow: Estimation of nucleated cell counts was performed using reference gene primer amplification. Clones were read by immunoSEQ multiplex PCR, and TCRdb kept only the in-frame ones, dropping some. V, J and clone size derive from that table, while D and trimming were established from the DNA sequence. This sample has about 44,000 clones, with approximately 77% found just once. The CDR3 has 16 residues. CDR1 and CDR2 (germline): LNHDA, SQIVND (reference sequence). V lost 7 bases and J lost 2, with 15 bases in between. This receptor was taken from a woman aged 70 to 79 with acute or convalescent COVID-19. Sequenced input: peripheral blood. The chain couples TRBV19 to TRBJ2-6, with D unclear. CDR3 sequence: CASMVTQMAGANVLTF. The CDR3 DNA reads as TGTGCCAGTATGGTTACCCAGATGGCTGGGGCCAACGTCCTGACTTTC.